A single TCR beta chain is shown here with its context. Antigen unknown. The sample comes from a study of blood T cells in healthy people across ages. Study-wide findings and caveats: Diversity of TCR beta correlated strongly with naive T cell percentage.

Primers used in a second PCR of roughly 6 to 11 cycles were a sample-barcoded 5' primer and a J-beta primer mix. TCRdb independently ran MiXCR on the 5' RACE reads; one entry per CDR3 protein. The data hold around 1.5 million distinct CDR3 sequences, with 30% to 35% observed a single time. This CDR3 is 13 amino acids long. V lost 3 bases, J lost 4 bases, and 9 bases lay in between. This rearrangement joins TRBV12-3 or TRBV12-4 to TRBJ1-2; D is undetermined. This sequence was found in a woman aged 25 to 45 in good health. The specimen was blood. CDR3 nucleotides: TGTGCCAGCAGTTTTAAGGATAGCTATGGCTACACCTTC. Translating gives CASSFKDSYGYTF.